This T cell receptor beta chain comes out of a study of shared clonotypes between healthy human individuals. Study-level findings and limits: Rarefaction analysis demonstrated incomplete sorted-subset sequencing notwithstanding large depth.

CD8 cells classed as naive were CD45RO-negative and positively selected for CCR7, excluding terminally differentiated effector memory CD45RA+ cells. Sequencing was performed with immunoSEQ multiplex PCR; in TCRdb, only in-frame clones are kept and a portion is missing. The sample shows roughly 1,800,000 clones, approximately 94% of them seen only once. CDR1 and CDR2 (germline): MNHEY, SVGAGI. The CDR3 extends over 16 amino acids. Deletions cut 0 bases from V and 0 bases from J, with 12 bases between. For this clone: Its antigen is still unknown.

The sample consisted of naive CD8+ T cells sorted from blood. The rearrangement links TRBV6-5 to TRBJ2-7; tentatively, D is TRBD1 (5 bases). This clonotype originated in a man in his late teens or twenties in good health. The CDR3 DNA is TGTGCCAGCAGTTACTCGACGCAGGGTAGCTCCTACGAGCAGTACTTC. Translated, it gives CASSYSTQGSSYEQYF.